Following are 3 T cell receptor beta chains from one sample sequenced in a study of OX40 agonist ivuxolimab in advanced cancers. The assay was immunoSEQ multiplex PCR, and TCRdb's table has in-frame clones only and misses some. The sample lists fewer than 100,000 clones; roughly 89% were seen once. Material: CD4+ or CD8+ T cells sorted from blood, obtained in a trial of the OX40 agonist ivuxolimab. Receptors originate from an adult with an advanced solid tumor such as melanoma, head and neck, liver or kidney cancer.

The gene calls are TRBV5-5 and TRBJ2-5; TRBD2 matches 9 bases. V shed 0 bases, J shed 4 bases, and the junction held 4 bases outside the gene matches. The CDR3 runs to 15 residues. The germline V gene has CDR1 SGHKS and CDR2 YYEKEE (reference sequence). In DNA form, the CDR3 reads TGTGCCAGCAGCTTGGGGCTAGCGGGGAGAGAGACCCAGTACTTC. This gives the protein CASSLGLAGRETQYF.

Written as DNA, the CDR3 is TGTGCCAGCAGCAAGTCAGGGAGCCACGAGCAGTACTTC. Protein: CASSKSGSHEQYF. The chain has TRBV7-2 and TRBJ2-7; D assignment may be TRBD1 or TRBD2 (5 bases each). The germline V gene has CDR1 SGHTA and CDR2 FQGNSA. The germline V and J ends were trimmed by 5 bases and 5 bases, with 13 bases remaining between them. This CDR3 comprises 13 residues.

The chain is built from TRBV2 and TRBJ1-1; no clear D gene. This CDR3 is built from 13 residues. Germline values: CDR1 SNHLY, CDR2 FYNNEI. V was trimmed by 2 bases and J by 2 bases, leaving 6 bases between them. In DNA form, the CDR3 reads TGTGCCAGCAGTGAACGGCCAAACACTGAAGCTTTCTTT. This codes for CASSERPNTEAFF.